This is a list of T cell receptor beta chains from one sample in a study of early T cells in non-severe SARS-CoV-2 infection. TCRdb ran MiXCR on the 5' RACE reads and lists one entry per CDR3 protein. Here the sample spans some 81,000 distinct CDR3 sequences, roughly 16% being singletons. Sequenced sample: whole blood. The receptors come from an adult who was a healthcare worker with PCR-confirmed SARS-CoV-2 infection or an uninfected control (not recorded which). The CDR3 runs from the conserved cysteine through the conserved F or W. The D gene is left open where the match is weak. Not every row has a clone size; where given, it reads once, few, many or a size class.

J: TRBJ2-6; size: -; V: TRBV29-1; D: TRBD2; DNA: TGCAGCGTTATAGCGGGATCTGGGGCCAACGTCCTGACTTTC; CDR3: CSVIAGSGANVLTF
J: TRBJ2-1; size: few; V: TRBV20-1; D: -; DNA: TGCAGTGCTAATCTTGAGGTACCATACAATGAGCAGTTCTTC; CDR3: CSANLEVPYNEQFF
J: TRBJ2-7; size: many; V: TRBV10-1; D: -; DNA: TGCGCCAGCAGTGAAAGCGCTATACGCGAGCAGTACTTC; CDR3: CASSESAIREQYF
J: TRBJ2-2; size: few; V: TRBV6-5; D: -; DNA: TGTGCCAGCAGTTGGGGTGGGGGCGCCGGGGAGCTGTTTTTT; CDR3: CASSWGGGAGELFF
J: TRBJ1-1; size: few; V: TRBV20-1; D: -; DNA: TGCAGTGCTAGCGGGGGGATTACTGAAGCTTTCTTT; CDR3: CSASGGITEAFF
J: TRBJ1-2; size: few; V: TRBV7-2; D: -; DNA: TGTGCCAGCAGCCTAGGACTTATCACCTATGGCTACACCTTC; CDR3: CASSLGLITYGYTF
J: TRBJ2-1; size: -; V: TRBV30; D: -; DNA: TGTGCCTGGAGTCTAAGGGATGAGCAGTTCTTC; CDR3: CAWSLRDEQFF
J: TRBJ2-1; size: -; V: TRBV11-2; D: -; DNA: TGTGCCAGCAGCTTACGGGCCTTCTCCTACAATGAGCAGTTCTTC; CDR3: CASSLRAFSYNEQFF
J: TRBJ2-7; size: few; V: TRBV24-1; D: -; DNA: TGTGCCACCAGTGATCGAACGGCAGGCTCCTACGAGCAGTACTTC; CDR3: CATSDRTAGSYEQYF
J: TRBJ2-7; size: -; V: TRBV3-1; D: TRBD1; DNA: TGTGCCAGCAGCCAAGAGATTCTTCGAGGACAGGGTCACTCCTACGAGCAGTACTTC; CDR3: CASSQEILRGQGHSYEQYF
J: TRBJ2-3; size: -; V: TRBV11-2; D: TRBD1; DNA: TGTGCCAGCAGCTTGGGACAGACCCTTAGCACAGATACGCAGTATTTT; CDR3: CASSLGQTLSTDTQYF
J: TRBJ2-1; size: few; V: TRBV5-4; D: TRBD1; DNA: TGTGCCAGCAGCGAGGGACAGGGACGTTCCTCCTACAATGAGCAGTTCTTC; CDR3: CASSEGQGRSSYNEQFF
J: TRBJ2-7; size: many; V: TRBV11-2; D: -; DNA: TGTGCCAGCAGCTTCGATGGACCCGAACCCTACGAGCAGTACTTC; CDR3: CASSFDGPEPYEQYF
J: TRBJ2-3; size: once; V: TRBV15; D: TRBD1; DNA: TGTGCCACCAGCAGAGAACCCGGGACAGGGACGGATACGCAGTATTTT; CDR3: CATSREPGTGTDTQYF
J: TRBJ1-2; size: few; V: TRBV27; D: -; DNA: TGTGCCAGCAGTCCGGACGGAGATAACTATGGCTACACCTTC; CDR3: CASSPDGDNYGYTF
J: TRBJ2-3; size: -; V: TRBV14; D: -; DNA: TGTGCCAGCAGCCGCGAGGGTACGCAGTATTTT; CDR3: CASSREGTQYF
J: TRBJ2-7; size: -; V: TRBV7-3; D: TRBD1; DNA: TGTGCCAGCAGCTTAAAGGGACAGGGCTCCGAGCAGTACTTC; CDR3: CASSLKGQGSEQYF
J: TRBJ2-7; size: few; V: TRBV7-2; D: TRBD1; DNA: TGTGCCAGCAGCTTAGTGGACAGGACCTCCTACGAGCAGTACTTC; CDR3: CASSLVDRTSYEQYF
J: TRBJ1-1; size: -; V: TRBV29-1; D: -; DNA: TGCAGCGTTGATAGCTTGAACACTGAAGCTTTCTTT; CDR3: CSVDSLNTEAFF
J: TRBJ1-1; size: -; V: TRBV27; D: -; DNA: -; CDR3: CASSWGTGTEVFF
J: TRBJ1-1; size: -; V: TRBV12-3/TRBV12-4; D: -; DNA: TGTGCCAGCAGCTTGTCAGGGTACCCGAACACTGAAGCTTTCTTT; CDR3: CASSLSGYPNTEAFF
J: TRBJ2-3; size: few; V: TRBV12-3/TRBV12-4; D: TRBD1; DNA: TGTGCCAGCAGAAAGGGACAGGCTAGCACAGATACGCAGTATTTT; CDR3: CASRKGQASTDTQYF
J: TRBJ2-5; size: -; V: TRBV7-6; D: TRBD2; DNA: TGTGCCAGCAGCATGGGACTAGCGGGGAGGGAGACCCAGTACTTC; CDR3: CASSMGLAGRETQYF
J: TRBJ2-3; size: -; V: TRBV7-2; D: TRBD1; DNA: TGTGCCAGCAGCTCCACAGGGGTCGTGGTTTCGCAGTATTTT; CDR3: CASSSTGVVVSQYF
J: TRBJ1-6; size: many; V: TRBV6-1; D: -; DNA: TGTGCCAGCAGTGAATATGGGGGATGGTCACCCCTCCACTTT; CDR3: CASSEYGGWSPLHF
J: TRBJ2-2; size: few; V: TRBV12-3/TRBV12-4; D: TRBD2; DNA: TGTGCCAGCAGTTTGGTAGCGGGGTACACCGGGGAGCTGTTTTTT; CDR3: CASSLVAGYTGELFF
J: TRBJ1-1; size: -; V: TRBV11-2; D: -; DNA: TGTGCCAGCAGCTTACTTGGGACTTCGCTGAACACTGAAGCTTTCTTT; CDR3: CASSLLGTSLNTEAFF
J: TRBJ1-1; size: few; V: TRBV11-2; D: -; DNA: TGTGCCAGCAGCTGGGGAGGGCGATACACTGAAGCTTTCTTT; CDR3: CASSWGGRYTEAFF
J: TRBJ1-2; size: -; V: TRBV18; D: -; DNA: TGTGCCAGCTCACCCGACAGTACCATTCAAGGGGACTATGGCTACACCTTC; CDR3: CASSPDSTIQGDYGYTF
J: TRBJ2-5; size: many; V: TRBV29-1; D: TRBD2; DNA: TGCAGCGTTGGACTAGCGGGAGAAGAGACCCAGTACTTC; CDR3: CSVGLAGEETQYF
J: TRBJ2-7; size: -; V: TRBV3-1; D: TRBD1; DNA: TGTGCCAGCAGCCCACGACAGGGGCAGTACGAGCAGTACTTC; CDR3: CASSPRQGQYEQYF
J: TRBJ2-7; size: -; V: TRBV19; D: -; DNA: TGTGCCAGTAGTTTGAGAGGGATCTCCTACGAGCAGTACTTC; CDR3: CASSLRGISYEQYF
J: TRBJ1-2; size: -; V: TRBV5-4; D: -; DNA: TGTGCCAGCAGCTTGGAGCAGAACCGCGGGGGCTACACCTTC; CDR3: CASSLEQNRGGYTF
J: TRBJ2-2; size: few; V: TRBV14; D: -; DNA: TGTGCCAGCAGCCAAGTTAGGTCTAGCACCGGGGAGCTGTTTTTT; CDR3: CASSQVRSSTGELFF
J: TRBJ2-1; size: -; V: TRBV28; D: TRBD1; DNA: TGTGCCAGCTCCGGGACAGGGGCCTACAATGAGCAGTTCTTC; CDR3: CASSGTGAYNEQFF
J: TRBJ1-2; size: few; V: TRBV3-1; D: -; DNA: TGTGCCAGCAGCCAAAAAATCGGTGGAGGCTACACCTTC; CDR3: CASSQKIGGGYTF
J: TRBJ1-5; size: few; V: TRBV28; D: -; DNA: TGTGCCAGCAGAGGGTGGGGAGGTGGGAATCAGCCCCAGCATTTT; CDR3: CASRGWGGGNQPQHF
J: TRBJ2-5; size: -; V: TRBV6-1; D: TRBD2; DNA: TGTGCCAGCAGTGATTGGGACTATCCCCGAGAGACCCAGTACTTC; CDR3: CASSDWDYPRETQYF
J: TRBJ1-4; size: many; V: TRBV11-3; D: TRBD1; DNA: TGTGCCAGCGGGAAAGGGGGCGCGGATGAAAAACTGTTTTTT; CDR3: CASGKGGADEKLFF
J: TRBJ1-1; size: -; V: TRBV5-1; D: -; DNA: TGCGCCAGCAGCTTGGGGCAGGAGAACACTGAAGCTTTCTTT; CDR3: CASSLGQENTEAFF
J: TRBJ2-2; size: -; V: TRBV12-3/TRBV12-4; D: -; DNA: TGTGCCAGCAGTTTCGGGGGGCGCGGTTTTAGAACCGGGGAGCTGTTTTTT; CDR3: CASSFGGRGFRTGELFF
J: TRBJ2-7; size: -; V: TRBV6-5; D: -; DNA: TGTGCCAGCAGTACAGGGTTTCCCCACGAGCAGTACTTC; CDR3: CASSTGFPHEQYF
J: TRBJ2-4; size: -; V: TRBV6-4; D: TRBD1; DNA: TGTGCCAGCAGTGGCCCTGGGGAGGGACAGGGATGTCCCGTTCAGTACTTC; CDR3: CASSGPGEGQGCPVQYF
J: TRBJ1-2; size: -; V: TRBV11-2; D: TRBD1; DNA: TGTGCCAGCAGCCTAGCTTTCAGGGGGAATTCTGGCTACACCTTC; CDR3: CASSLAFRGNSGYTF
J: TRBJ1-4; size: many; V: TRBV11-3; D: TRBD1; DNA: TGTGCCAGCAGCGATGGGGACAGGACGGCAACTAATGAAAAACTGTTTTTT; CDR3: CASSDGDRTATNEKLFF
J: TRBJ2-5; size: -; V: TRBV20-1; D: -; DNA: TGCAGTGCTAGTTACGGGCAGCAAGAGACCCAGTACTTC; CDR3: CSASYGQQETQYF